The source of this T cell receptor (beta chain) is a study of T cell responses to AZD1222 COVID-19 vaccine. Some clones are missing from TCRdb's copy, which holds only in-frame ones; the method was immunoSEQ multiplex PCR. The repertoire includes more than 85,000 clones, 86% of them detected once, and around 5.1% sits in the top ten. This CDR3 comprises 15 residues. V was shortened by 2 bases and J by 1 base, with 10 bases between the two germline ends. CDR1 SGHNT and CDR2 YYREEE come from the germline V gene (reference sequence). Sequenced material: peripheral blood, taken on day 0 of AZD1222 vaccination. The chain has TRBV5-4 and TRBJ2-1; D perhaps matches TRBD2 (6 bases). This TCR derives from an adult in good health. The CDR3 region has the DNA TGTGCCAGCAGCTTACGGGGAGGATCCTACAATGAGCAGTTCTTC. Residues: CASSLRGGSYNEQFF.